This TCR beta chain was observed in a study of a mutant IDH1 vaccine in newly diagnosed glioma. The table came from immunoSEQ multiplex PCR; TCRdb's copy has only in-frame clones and leaves some out. The sample lists around 54,000 clones; about 90% were seen once. Turning to this clone: Its antigen is still unknown.

V shed 4 bases and J shed 6 bases, with 6 bases lying between them. The length of the CDR3 is 11 residues. Germline values: CDR1 ENHRY, CDR2 SYGVKD. The time point is: week 35, safety follow-up. With topical imiquimod, each dose of the vaccine consisted of 300 ug of mutant IDH1 20-mer peptide. Sequenced here: PBMCs, sampled from a glioma patient whose treatment included an IDH1 peptide vaccine. The rearrangement links TRBV10-3 to TRBJ1-1, with D unclear. The receptor was derived from a man aged 35 to 55 with glioma. The CDR3 DNA sequence: TGTGCCATCAGTGGCGGGGCTGAAGCTTTCTTT. The encoded protein is CAISGGAEAFF.